A selection of T cell receptor beta chains follows, all from one sample in a study of patients and donors after allogeneic stem cell transplantation. Using its own MiXCR run on the RT-PCR reads, TCRdb lists one record per CDR3 protein. The table lists about 960,000 distinct CDR3 sequences, 15% to 20% of them singletons. Sequenced sample: blood, either unsorted or a sorted T cell fraction (not recorded which). These receptors were taken from a human donor who was either an allogeneic HSCT recipient or a stem cell or donor lymphocyte infusion donor (not recorded which). It is not recorded whose cells these are; they may come from a transplant donor. The CDR3 runs from the conserved cysteine through the conserved F or W. The D gene is left open where the match is weak. Some rows mark clone size as missing; the rest say once, few, many or name a class of expanded clone.

v_gene: TRBV20-1
d_gene: .
abundance: few
j_gene: TRBJ1-2
CDR3aa: CSAREFTKNYGYTF
CDR3nt: TGCAGTGCTAGAGAATTCACAAAGAACTATGGCTACACCTTC

v_gene: TRBV9
d_gene: TRBD2
abundance: .
j_gene: TRBJ2-7
CDR3aa: CASSATSGGAHEQYF
CDR3nt: TGTGCCAGCAGCGCGACTAGCGGGGGGGCCCACGAGCAGTACTTC

v_gene: TRBV7-8
d_gene: TRBD2
abundance: .
j_gene: TRBJ2-5
CDR3aa: CASSLDRLADQETQYF
CDR3nt: TGTGCCAGCAGCTTAGATCGACTAGCGGATCAAGAGACCCAGTACTTC

v_gene: TRBV20-1
d_gene: .
abundance: once
j_gene: TRBJ2-5
CDR3aa: CSASARGDQYF
CDR3nt: TGCAGTGCTAGCGCGAGGGGGGACCAGTACTTC

v_gene: TRBV5-5
d_gene: TRBD1
abundance: .
j_gene: TRBJ2-1
CDR3aa: CASSRTGGISNEQFF
CDR3nt: TGTGCCAGCAGTCGGACAGGGGGAATCTCGAATGAGCAGTTCTTC

v_gene: TRBV27
d_gene: TRBD1
abundance: few
j_gene: TRBJ2-7
CDR3aa: CASRGQGGYEQYF
CDR3nt: TGTGCCAGCCGCGGACAGGGAGGCTACGAGCAGTACTTC

v_gene: TRBV4-1
d_gene: .
abundance: few
j_gene: TRBJ1-2
CDR3aa: CASSQDKRMGYTF
CDR3nt: TGCGCCAGCAGCCAAGATAAAAGAATGGGCTACACCTTC

v_gene: TRBV6-2/TRBV6-3
d_gene: .
abundance: many
j_gene: TRBJ2-5
CDR3aa: CASRGLLLQETQYF
CDR3nt: TGTGCCAGCAGGGGACTCCTTCTCCAAGAGACCCAGTACTTC

v_gene: TRBV12-3/TRBV12-4
d_gene: .
abundance: .
j_gene: TRBJ1-6
CDR3aa: CASNVDASPLHF
CDR3nt: TGTGCCAGCAACGTCGACGCTTCACCCCTCCACTTT

v_gene: TRBV12-3/TRBV12-4
d_gene: .
abundance: few
j_gene: TRBJ2-2
CDR3aa: CASSFTRGKGTGELFF
CDR3nt: TGTGCCAGCAGTTTCACTAGGGGGAAAGGGACCGGGGAGCTGTTTTTT

v_gene: TRBV6-1
d_gene: .
abundance: few
j_gene: TRBJ1-5
CDR3aa: CASSTNQAGRREPQHF
CDR3nt: TGTGCCAGCAGTACGAACCAGGCGGGGCGTAGAGAGCCCCAGCATTTT

v_gene: TRBV6-1
d_gene: TRBD1
abundance: few
j_gene: TRBJ2-7
CDR3aa: CASRPGDSRYEQYF
CDR3nt: TGTGCCAGCAGACCCGGGGACAGCCGATACGAGCAGTACTTC

v_gene: TRBV7-8
d_gene: .
abundance: few
j_gene: TRBJ2-7
CDR3aa: CASSLGGRVEGYEQYF
CDR3nt: TGTGCCAGCAGCTTAGGAGGCAGGGTCGAAGGCTACGAGCAGTACTTC

v_gene: TRBV10-2
d_gene: .
abundance: few
j_gene: TRBJ2-7
CDR3aa: CATRSFLAEQYF
CDR3nt: TGCGCCACCCGGTCGTTTTTGGCCGAGCAGTACTTC

v_gene: TRBV29-1
d_gene: TRBD1
abundance: few
j_gene: TRBJ2-7
CDR3aa: CSVEIRTGDEQYF
CDR3nt: TGCAGCGTTGAAATAAGGACAGGGGACGAGCAGTACTTC

v_gene: TRBV5-1
d_gene: .
abundance: .
j_gene: TRBJ1-1
CDR3aa: CASSPREHTEAFF
CDR3nt: TGCGCCAGCAGCCCGAGGGAGCACACTGAAGCTTTCTTT

v_gene: TRBV20-1
d_gene: TRBD1
abundance: few
j_gene: TRBJ2-3
CDR3aa: CSALGGQGTDTQYF
CDR3nt: TGCAGTGCTCTGGGGGGACAGGGAACAGATACGCAGTATTTT

v_gene: TRBV3-1
d_gene: TRBD1
abundance: .
j_gene: TRBJ1-1
CDR3aa: CASSQRGQEAFF
CDR3nt: TGTGCCAGCAGCCAAAGGGGACAGGAAGCTTTCTTT

v_gene: TRBV20-1
d_gene: TRBD1
abundance: few
j_gene: TRBJ1-2
CDR3aa: CSARVQGEGYGYTF
CDR3nt: TGCAGTGCTAGAGTCCAGGGGGAGGGCTATGGCTACACCTTC

v_gene: TRBV20-1
d_gene: TRBD1
abundance: .
j_gene: TRBJ1-1
CDR3aa: CSASETGMNTEAFF
CDR3nt: TGCAGTGCTAGTGAGACAGGGATGAACACTGAAGCTTTCTTT

v_gene: TRBV11-1
d_gene: .
abundance: few
j_gene: TRBJ2-7
CDR3aa: CASSPDRGRKRTTYEQYF
CDR3nt: TGTGCCAGCAGCCCGGACCGGGGACGGAAAAGAACTACCTACGAGCAGTACTTC

v_gene: TRBV5-1
d_gene: .
abundance: .
j_gene: TRBJ1-1
CDR3aa: CASSLNWEGNTEAFF
CDR3nt: TGCGCCAGCAGCTTGAATTGGGAGGGGAACACTGAAGCTTTCTTT

v_gene: TRBV5-1
d_gene: TRBD2
abundance: few
j_gene: TRBJ2-3
CDR3aa: CASSLVVAGDPDTQYF
CDR3nt: TGCGCCAGCAGCCTGGTGGTAGCGGGAGACCCAGATACGCAGTATTTT

v_gene: TRBV28
d_gene: .
abundance: .
j_gene: TRBJ1-1
CDR3aa: CASSLDSHTMNTEAFF
CDR3nt: TGTGCCAGCAGTTTGGACAGCCATACTATGAACACTGAAGCTTTCTTT

v_gene: TRBV10-3
d_gene: .
abundance: few
j_gene: TRBJ1-2
CDR3aa: CAAIQGPNFYGYTF
CDR3nt: TGTGCCGCGATACAGGGTCCGAACTTCTATGGCTACACCTTC

v_gene: TRBV7-2
d_gene: .
abundance: .
j_gene: TRBJ1-5
CDR3aa: CASSLVGGHPRNQPQHF
CDR3nt: TGTGCCAGCAGCTTAGTTGGGGGGCACCCGCGCAATCAGCCCCAGCATTTT

v_gene: TRBV27
d_gene: .
abundance: .
j_gene: TRBJ1-5
CDR3aa: CASSSDDSNQPQHF
CDR3nt: TGTGCCAGCAGTTCGGATGATAGCAATCAGCCCCAGCATTTT

v_gene: TRBV20-1
d_gene: .
abundance: .
j_gene: TRBJ1-1
CDR3aa: CSARVPQITNTEAFF
CDR3nt: TGCAGTGCTAGAGTGCCACAGATAACAAACACTGAAGCTTTCTTT

v_gene: TRBV27
d_gene: .
abundance: few
j_gene: TRBJ2-6
CDR3aa: CASSFSWSGANVLTF
CDR3nt: TGTGCCAGCAGTTTCTCGTGGTCTGGGGCCAACGTCCTGACTTTC

v_gene: TRBV20-1
d_gene: TRBD2
abundance: .
j_gene: TRBJ2-5
CDR3aa: CSGGLAGYQETQYF
CDR3nt: TGCAGTGGTGGACTAGCGGGGTACCAAGAGACCCAGTACTTC

v_gene: TRBV10-3
d_gene: .
abundance: .
j_gene: TRBJ1-5
CDR3aa: CAISESGVQPQHF
CDR3nt: TGTGCCATCAGTGAGTCTGGGGTTCAGCCCCAGCATTTT

v_gene: TRBV28
d_gene: .
abundance: few
j_gene: TRBJ2-2
CDR3aa: CASTKDGNTGELFF
CDR3nt: TGTGCCAGCACTAAGGACGGGAACACCGGGGAGCTGTTTTTT

v_gene: TRBV7-9
d_gene: TRBD1
abundance: few
j_gene: TRBJ2-5
CDR3aa: CASSAHGTAQETQYF
CDR3nt: TGTGCCAGCAGCGCACACGGGACAGCACAAGAGACCCAGTACTTC

v_gene: TRBV5-1
d_gene: .
abundance: few
j_gene: TRBJ2-5
CDR3aa: CASSLGVLARETQYF
CDR3nt: TGCGCCAGCAGCTTGGGCGTCCTAGCTCGCGAGACCCAGTACTTC

v_gene: TRBV7-8
d_gene: TRBD2
abundance: .
j_gene: TRBJ2-2
CDR3aa: CASSPRERSGGGYGELFF
CDR3nt: TGTGCCAGCAGCCCCCGGGAGAGGAGCGGGGGAGGCTACGGGGAGCTGTTTTTT

v_gene: TRBV10-3
d_gene: .
abundance: few
j_gene: TRBJ2-7
CDR3aa: CAADRGFGSGEQYF
CDR3nt: TGTGCCGCCGATAGAGGGTTTGGTAGCGGCGAGCAGTACTTC

v_gene: TRBV20-1
d_gene: .
abundance: .
j_gene: TRBJ1-1
CDR3aa: CSARGLPRGPEAFF
CDR3nt: TGCAGTGCTAGAGGCCTTCCTCGAGGCCCTGAAGCTTTCTTT

v_gene: TRBV20-1
d_gene: .
abundance: many
j_gene: TRBJ2-1
CDR3aa: CSARSARESYNEQFF
CDR3nt: TGCAGTGCTAGATCTGCCAGGGAGTCCTACAATGAGCAGTTCTTC

v_gene: TRBV3-1
d_gene: .
abundance: .
j_gene: TRBJ2-7
CDR3aa: CASSQEGFASYEQYF
CDR3nt: TGTGCCAGCAGCCAGGAGGGGTTTGCCTCCTACGAGCAGTACTTC

v_gene: TRBV12-3/TRBV12-4
d_gene: .
abundance: few
j_gene: TRBJ2-5
CDR3aa: CASSSLTRETQYF
CDR3nt: TGTGCCAGCAGTTCATTGACGAGGGAGACCCAGTACTTC

v_gene: TRBV7-2
d_gene: TRBD2
abundance: .
j_gene: TRBJ2-1
CDR3aa: CASSLARTSGGMGEQFF
CDR3nt: TGTGCCAGCAGCTTAGCCCGGACTAGCGGGGGGATGGGTGAGCAGTTCTTC

v_gene: TRBV5-1
d_gene: .
abundance: .
j_gene: TRBJ2-6
CDR3aa: CASSLVCSLANVLTF
CDR3nt: TGCGCCAGCAGCTTGGTCTGCAGCTTGGCCAACGTCCTGACTTTC

v_gene: TRBV12-3/TRBV12-4
d_gene: .
abundance: many
j_gene: TRBJ2-5
CDR3aa: CATSFQETQYF
CDR3nt: TGTGCCACCTCGTTCCAAGAGACCCAGTACTTC

v_gene: TRBV7-6
d_gene: TRBD2
abundance: .
j_gene: TRBJ2-1
CDR3aa: CASSRGGAHLNEQFF
CDR3nt: TGTGCCAGCAGCCGCGGGGGGGCTCATTTAAATGAGCAGTTCTTC

v_gene: TRBV6-1
d_gene: .
abundance: few
j_gene: TRBJ1-1
CDR3aa: CASSTLTVKNTEAFF
CDR3nt: TGTGCCAGCAGCACCCTGACAGTAAAGAACACTGAAGCTTTCTTT

v_gene: TRBV28
d_gene: TRBD2
abundance: .
j_gene: TRBJ2-7
CDR3aa: CASSSTSGGDPYEQYF
CDR3nt: TGTGCCAGCAGTTCAACTAGCGGGGGGGACCCGTACGAGCAGTACTTC

v_gene: TRBV5-1
d_gene: TRBD2
abundance: .
j_gene: TRBJ2-5
CDR3aa: CASSLKRDIGTQYF
CDR3nt: TGCGCCAGCAGCTTGAAGCGGGATATCGGGACCCAGTACTTC

v_gene: TRBV7-6
d_gene: TRBD2
abundance: .
j_gene: TRBJ2-1
CDR3aa: CASSGPGLADIRPYNEQFF
CDR3nt: TGTGCCAGCAGCGGTCCGGGACTAGCGGACATACGGCCTTACAATGAGCAGTTCTTC

v_gene: TRBV6-5
d_gene: .
abundance: .
j_gene: TRBJ1-2
CDR3aa: CASSYSTRNGYTF
CDR3nt: TGTGCCAGCAGTTACTCGACCAGGAATGGCTACACCTTC

v_gene: TRBV3-1
d_gene: .
abundance: .
j_gene: TRBJ2-2
CDR3aa: CASSPPGVARTGELFF
CDR3nt: TGTGCCAGCAGCCCTCCAGGGGTAGCTCGCACCGGGGAGCTGTTTTTT

v_gene: TRBV5-1
d_gene: TRBD1
abundance: few
j_gene: TRBJ1-4
CDR3aa: CASSSGQGSEKLFF
CDR3nt: TGCGCCAGCAGCTCGGGACAGGGGTCTGAAAAACTGTTTTTT

v_gene: TRBV5-6
d_gene: TRBD1
abundance: many
j_gene: TRBJ1-1
CDR3aa: CASSLDRASQNTEAFF
CDR3nt: TGTGCCAGCAGCCTGGACAGGGCTTCACAGAACACTGAAGCTTTCTTT

v_gene: TRBV18
d_gene: TRBD1
abundance: few
j_gene: TRBJ2-7
CDR3aa: CASSPRTGGNEQYF
CDR3nt: TGTGCCAGCTCACCTCGAACAGGGGGCAACGAGCAGTACTTC

v_gene: TRBV20-1
d_gene: .
abundance: few
j_gene: TRBJ2-5
CDR3aa: CSASMGAGQETQYF
CDR3nt: TGCAGTGCTAGTATGGGTGCGGGCCAAGAGACCCAGTACTTC

v_gene: TRBV20-1
d_gene: .
abundance: few
j_gene: TRBJ2-3
CDR3aa: CSAKTFYTDTQYF
CDR3nt: TGCAGTGCTAAGACTTTCTACACAGATACGCAGTATTTT

v_gene: TRBV5-1
d_gene: .
abundance: few
j_gene: TRBJ1-2
CDR3aa: CASSLEVTNGYTF
CDR3nt: TGCGCCAGCAGCTTGGAGGTCACGAATGGCTACACCTTC

v_gene: TRBV6-5
d_gene: .
abundance: .
j_gene: TRBJ1-1
CDR3aa: CASSYSQGGTEAFF
CDR3nt: TGTGCCAGCAGTTACTCTCAGGGAGGCACTGAAGCTTTCTTT

v_gene: TRBV5-1
d_gene: TRBD2
abundance: few
j_gene: TRBJ2-3
CDR3aa: CASSLGHLAGQSSTDTQYF
CDR3nt: TGCGCCAGCAGCTTGGGCCATCTAGCGGGTCAGTCTAGCACAGATACGCAGTATTTT

v_gene: TRBV20-1
d_gene: .
abundance: few
j_gene: TRBJ1-1
CDR3aa: CSARDRLGAFF
CDR3nt: TGCAGTGCTAGAGATCGGTTGGGAGCTTTCTTT